These 10 T cell receptor beta chains were all obtained from the same sample, sequenced in a study of blood T cell repertoires in COVID-19. The repertoire was sequenced with immunoSEQ multiplex PCR; TCRdb's copy has only in-frame clones and lacks some. The sample includes 60,000 to 80,000 clones, more than 75% of them seen just once. Sequences were obtained from peripheral blood. These receptors were obtained from a man between 70 and 80 years old with acute or convalescent COVID-19.

This chain uses TRBV18 with TRBJ1-4; D might be TRBD1 (5 bases). The CDR3 is 16 amino acids. V was trimmed by 1 base and J by 0 bases, leaving 9 bases between them. Germline lookup yields CDR1 KGHSH and CDR2 LQKENI. The DNA for the CDR3 is TGTGCCAGCTCACCACTTCAGGGCTCAACTAATGAAAAACTGTTTTTT. Translated, it gives CASSPLQGSTNEKLFF. The complete variable domain, with remaining parts taken from reference TRBV18 and TRBJ1-4, reads NAGVMQNPRHLVRRRGQEARLRCSPMKGHSHVYWYRQLPEEGLKFMVYLQKENIIDESGMPKERFSAEFPKEGPSILRIQQVVRGDSAAYFCASSPLQGSTNEKLFFGSGTQLSVL.

The CDR3 here is CASSVAPTENYGYTF. CDR3 sequence (DNA): TGTGCCAGCAGCGTAGCCCCGACAGAGAACTATGGCTACACCTTC. V usage is TRBV9 and J usage is TRBJ1-2; maybe TRBD1 (5 bases). Trimming removed 0 bases at V and 2 bases at J, with 11 bases between. There are 15 residues in the CDR3. Germline V gives CDR1 SGDLS, CDR2 YYNGEE.

V and J are TRBV28 and TRBJ2-2; tentative D call: TRBD2 (6 bases). V gave up 6 bases and J gave up 3 bases, with 8 bases separating them. From germline, CDR1 is MDHEN and CDR2 SYDVKM. CDR3 size: 13 residues. The CDR3, as DNA: TGTGCCAGCAGATGGGAGGACACCGGGGAGCTGTTTTTT. Translating gives CASRWEDTGELFF.

This clone was found a few times. This chain connects TRBV7-9 to TRBJ2-7, with 7 positions matching TRBD1. Germline V CDR1 and CDR2: SEHNR, FQNEAQ (reference sequence). The CDR3 consists of 13 residues. Trimming removed 4 bases from V and 2 bases from J; junction bases left unmatched: 2. CDR3 in amino acids: CASSYGQAYEQYF. Written as DNA, the CDR3 is TGTGCCAGCAGCTACGGACAGGCCTACGAGCAGTACTTC.

The chain has TRBV5-1 and TRBJ2-7; weak D call: TRBD2 (7 bases). V was cut by 0 bases and J by 2 bases, with 12 bases left in between. Germline V gives CDR1 SGHRS, CDR2 YFSETQ. This CDR3 is built from 15 residues. DNA for the CDR3: TGCGCCAGCAGCTTGGCGGGGGGCCTGACCTACGAGCAGTACTTC. Translated: CASSLAGGLTYEQYF.

The rearrangement joins TRBV29-1 to TRBJ1-4, with a tentative D call TRBD1 (6 bases). Trimming took off 4 bases at V and 11 bases at J, with 11 bases between the two ends. Germline CDR1 reads SQVTM; CDR2 reads ANQGSEA. There are 11 residues in the CDR3. The CDR3 spells CSVGTVQKLFF. The CDR3 nucleotides read TGCAGCGTTGGGACAGTCCAGAAACTGTTTTTT.

The chain carries TRBV7-9 and TRBJ1-1; 10 bases match TRBD1. The germline gives CDR1 SEHNR, CDR2 FQNEAQ (reference sequence). V was clipped by 8 bases and J by 0 bases; unmatched bases: 9. The CDR3 runs 16 residues. The CDR3: CASRRGQGMMNTEAFF. CDR3 sequence (DNA): TGTGCCAGCCGAAGGGGACAGGGGATGATGAACACTGAAGCTTTCTTT.

The chain is built from TRBV14 and TRBJ2-5; 10 bases are shared with TRBD2. V dropped 0 bases and J dropped 8; count of bases not matched to a gene: 9. The CDR3 runs to 16 residues. Per germline, CDR1 SGHDN and CDR2 FVKESK. The CDR3 DNA follows: TGTGCCAGCAGCCAAGATCGGATACTAGCGGGGTTTACCCAGTACTTC. Translated, it gives CASSQDRILAGFTQYF.

The chain has TRBV11-2 and TRBJ1-4; the D gene is possibly TRBD1 (6 bases). The V gene's germline CDR1 is SGHAT and CDR2 FQNNGV. The CDR3 consists of 17 residues. V lost 6 bases to trimming and J lost 8 bases, with 25 bases between them. The chain's CDR3 is CASSLTSIRGRDEKLFF. CDR3 nucleotide sequence: TGTGCCAGCAGTCTCACAAGCATTAGGGGGAGGGACGAAAAACTGTTTTTT.

The chain couples TRBV7-3 to TRBJ2-3, with D possibly being TRBD2 (6 bases). This CDR3 is 15 amino acids long. V dropped 1 base and J dropped 2 bases, with 10 bases sitting between them. CDR1 is SGHTA, CDR2 FQGTGA, per germline. CDR3 loop: CASSLRGGNTDTQYF. The CDR3, as DNA: TGTGCCAGCAGCTTAAGGGGCGGGAACACAGATACGCAGTATTTT. Variable domain in full (rest from reference TRBV7-3 and TRBJ2-3): GAGVSQTPSNKVTEKGKYVELRCDPISGHTALYWYRQSLGQGPEFLIYFQGTGAADDSGLPNDRFFAVRPEGSVSTLKIQRTERGDSAVYLCASSLRGGNTDTQYFGPGTRLTVL.